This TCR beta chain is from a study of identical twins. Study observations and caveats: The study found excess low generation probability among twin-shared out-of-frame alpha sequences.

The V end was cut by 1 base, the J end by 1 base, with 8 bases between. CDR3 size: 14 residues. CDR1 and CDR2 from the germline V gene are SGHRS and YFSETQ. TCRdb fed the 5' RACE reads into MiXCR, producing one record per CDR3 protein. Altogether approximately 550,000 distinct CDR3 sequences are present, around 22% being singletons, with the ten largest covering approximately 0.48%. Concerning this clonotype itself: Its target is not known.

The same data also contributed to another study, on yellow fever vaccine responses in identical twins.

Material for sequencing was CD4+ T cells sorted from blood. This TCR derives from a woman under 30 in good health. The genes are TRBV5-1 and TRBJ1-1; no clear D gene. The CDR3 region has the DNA TGCGCCAGCAGCTTGACCCCCTGGAACACTGAAGCTTTCTTT. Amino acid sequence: CASSLTPWNTEAFF.